The 31 T cell receptor beta chains in this list originate from one sample, sequenced in a study of shared clonotypes between healthy human individuals. Naive CD8 cells were CD45RO-negative, positively selected for CCR7, excluding terminally differentiated effector memory CD45RA+ cells. Data came from immunoSEQ multiplex PCR; TCRdb stores just in-frame clones and leaves some out. This repertoire shows about 2 million clones, 85% to 95% found once; its top ten account for around 1.1%. Source material: naive CD8+ T cells sorted from blood. All receptors derive from a man between 18 and 29 years old in good health.

About this clone itself: In the same sample, other DNA sequences code for this CDR3. The chain is built from TRBV5-4 and TRBJ2-3; no firm D call. CDR3 length equals 13 residues. Germline loops: CDR1 SGHNT, CDR2 YYREEE (reference sequence). V dropped 0 bases and J dropped 3 bases, with 5 bases sitting between them. The chain's CDR3 is CASSLGGTDTQYF. In DNA, the CDR3 is TGTGCCAGCAGCTTGGGAGGAACAGATACGCAGTATTTT.

The chain carries TRBV7-8 and TRBJ2-2; 9 nucleotides agree with TRBD2. The CDR3 consists of 16 residues. Trimming at V came to 2 bases and at J to 6 bases, leaving 7 bases not matched to a gene. Germline-derived CDR1 and CDR2 are SGHVS and FQNEAQ. The chain's CDR3 is CASSLLAGDVAGELFF. The DNA of the CDR3 is TGTGCCAGCAGCTTATTAGCGGGAGATGTGGCCGGGGAGCTGTTTTTT. The entire variable domain, with the rest obtained from reference TRBV7-8 and TRBJ2-2, is as follows: GAGVSQSPRYKVAKRGQDVALRCDPISGHVSLFWYQQALGQGPEFLTYFQNEAQLDKSGLPSDRFFAERPEGSVSTLKIQRTQQEDSAVYLCASSLLAGDVAGELFFGEGSRLTVL.

This chain uses TRBV5-6 with TRBJ2-5, with 7 bases lining up with TRBD2. Germline V gene data show CDR1 as SGHDT and CDR2 as YYEEEE. CDR3 length equals 14 residues. V shed 4 bases and J 4 bases; nucleotides not matched to a gene: 7. This CDR3 reads CASSTGLGVETQYF. DNA for the CDR3: TGTGCCAGCAGCACAGGACTAGGTGTAGAGACCCAGTACTTC.

The chain carries TRBV5-6 and TRBJ2-7; D uncertain. Looked up from germline, CDR1 is SGHDT and CDR2 is YYEEEE. V dropped 1 base and J dropped 9 bases, with 11 bases sitting between them. The CDR3 covers 12 residues. This CDR3 is CASSLYTEGQYF. CDR3 DNA sequence: TGTGCCAGCAGCTTGTACACCGAAGGGCAGTACTTC.

The chain carries TRBV5-6 and TRBJ2-7; the match to TRBD2 covers 7 bases. V was clipped by 1 base and J by 1 base; unmatched bases: 11. This CDR3 region has 17 residues. Germline lookup yields CDR1 SGHDT and CDR2 YYEEEE. The CDR3 bases are TGTGCCAGCAGCTTGTGGAGGGAGGGCCCCCTATCCTACGAGCAGTACTTC. Its protein is CASSLWREGPLSYEQYF.

On this clone itself: The same CDR3 arises from other DNA sequences in this sample as well. V usage is TRBV6-5 and J usage is TRBJ2-1; D tentatively fits TRBD1 or TRBD2 (6 bases each). The germline V and J ends were trimmed by 0 bases and 6 bases, with 9 bases remaining between them. The CDR3 is 14 residues long. Germline assignment: CDR1 MNHEY and CDR2 SVGAGI. This CDR3 is CASSYSGGGNEQFF. CDR3 sequence (DNA): TGTGCCAGCAGTTACTCAGGAGGGGGCAATGAGCAGTTCTTC.

This chain connects TRBV2 to TRBJ2-1, with 8 bases aligning to TRBD2. V was clipped by 5 bases and J by 7 bases; unmatched bases: 4. Germline V gene data show CDR1 as SNHLY and CDR2 as FYNNEI. The CDR3 contains 13 residues. The CDR3 DNA sequence: TGTGCCAGCAGTCGGACTAGCCCAAATGAGCAGTTCTTC. Protein: CASSRTSPNEQFF. Full variable domain (outside the CDR3, taken from reference TRBV2 and TRBJ2-1): EPEVTQTPSHQVTQMGQEVILRCVPISNHLYFYWYRQILGQKVEFLVSFYNNEISEKSEIFDDQFSVERPDGSNFTLKIRSTKLEDSAMYFCASSRTSPNEQFFGPGTRLTVL.

This clone has only one observation. V is TRBV5-1 and J is TRBJ2-7, with 10 bases lining up with TRBD2. The CDR3 extends over 14 amino acids. J gave up 3 bases and V 4 bases, and 4 bases lay outside the gene matches. The V gene's germline CDR1 is SGHRS and CDR2 YFSETQ. CDR3 coding DNA: TGCGCCAGCAGCCTAGCGGGGGCCATCTACGAGCAGTACTTC. This translates into CASSLAGAIYEQYF.

The V and J genes are TRBV14 and TRBJ2-7, with 9 bases fitting TRBD2. V gave up 3 bases and J gave up 2 bases; unmatched junction bases: 11. Germline CDR1 is SGHDN and CDR2 is FVKESK. The length of the CDR3 is 17 residues. In DNA, the CDR3 is TGTGCCAGCAGCCACCACTTTAGCGGGGGTACTCCCTACGAGCAGTACTTC. It specifies CASSHHFSGGTPYEQYF.

About this clone itself: Other DNA variants within this sample encode the same CDR3. The CDR3: CASSLPQETQYF. CDR3 nucleotides: TGTGCCAGCAGTTTACCGCAAGAGACCCAGTACTTC. This sequence joins TRBV28 and TRBJ2-5, with no clear D. This CDR3 is built from 12 residues. CDR1 is MDHEN and CDR2 is SYDVKM in the germline V gene. V was pared by 2 bases and J by 2 bases, with 3 bases between.

V and J are TRBV10-1 and TRBJ2-1; a weak D match, TRBD1 (5 bases). The CDR3 length is 13 residues. Trimming shortened V by 7 bases and J by 8 bases, and 15 bases separated the two germline ends. CDR1 and CDR2 (germline): WNHNN, SYGVQD (reference sequence). The CDR3 sequence is CASNSRGLDEQFF. The CDR3 nucleotides are TGCGCCAGCAATTCTAGGGGTCTCGATGAGCAGTTCTTC.

With regard to this clone: The sample contains more than one DNA sequence encoding this CDR3. The chain is built from TRBV15 and TRBJ2-7; 11 nucleotides agree with TRBD2. CDR1 is LNHNV, CDR2 YYDKDF, per germline (reference sequence). The CDR3 spans 16 residues. The ends lost 1 base at V and 4 bases at J; junction bases unmatched: 6. This chain's CDR3 is CATSRVGLAGGYEQYF. CDR3 in DNA: TGTGCCACCAGCAGAGTTGGTCTAGCGGGGGGATACGAGCAGTACTTC. The full variable domain, its missing parts supplied by reference TRBV15 and TRBJ2-7, is DAMVIQNPRYQVTQFGKPVTLSCSQTLNHNVMYWYQQKSSQAPKLLFHYYDKDFNNEADTPDNFQSRRPNTSFCFLDIRSPGLGDTAMYLCATSRVGLAGGYEQYFGPGTRLTVT.

The chain joins TRBV7-2 to TRBJ2-1; the D call may be TRBD1 or TRBD2 (5 bases each). V gave up 8 bases and J gave up 9 bases, with 17 bases separating them. This CDR3 spans 13 amino acids. Germline V gives CDR1 SGHTA, CDR2 FQGNSA. The CDR3 is CASGGDAVSEQFF. CDR3 DNA sequence: TGTGCCAGCGGGGGAGACGCAGTAAGTGAGCAGTTCTTC.

The chain uses TRBV4-1 and TRBJ2-3; a weak D match, TRBD1 (5 bases). Trimming removed 2 bases from V and 5 bases from J, with 11 bases in between. The CDR3 has 14 residues. Germline V gene sequence: CDR1 MGHRA, CDR2 YSYEKL. DNA of the CDR3: TGCGCCAGCAGCCAACAAGGGGCGGAAGATACGCAGTATTTT. Protein product: CASSQQGAEDTQYF.

The chain carries TRBV27 and TRBJ2-1, with 9 bases that match TRBD2. CDR1 is MNHEY, CDR2 SMNVEV, per germline (reference sequence). V shed 5 bases and J 0 bases; nucleotides not matched to a gene: 14. This CDR3 region has 19 residues. The chain's CDR3 is CASSNLFVTSGNSYNEQFF. The CDR3 coding sequence is TGTGCCAGCAGTAATTTATTCGTGACTAGCGGAAACTCCTACAATGAGCAGTTCTTC.

This chain uses TRBV29-1 with TRBJ2-7, with TRBD1 matching over 9 bases. The CDR3 covers 12 residues. V lost 3 bases, J lost 7 bases, and 4 bases stayed unmatched. CDR1 SQVTM and CDR2 ANQGSEA come from the germline V gene. The CDR3 is CSVDPGQGEQYF. The CDR3 DNA follows: TGCAGCGTTGACCCGGGACAGGGTGAGCAGTACTTC.

This clone was recorded once. The gene calls are TRBV29-1 and TRBJ2-1; 9 nucleotides match TRBD2. The J segment lost 3 bases and the V segment lost 6 bases, leaving 6 bases of the junction unmatched. Germline CDR1 and CDR2: SQVTM and ANQGSEA. CDR3 length: 14 residues. The CDR3 protein is CSVAAGGIYNEQFF. Here the CDR3 DNA reads TGCAGCGTCGCAGCGGGAGGAATCTACAATGAGCAGTTCTTC.

V gene TRBV9 combines with J gene TRBJ2-1; TRBD2 agrees at 10 bases. V shed 4 bases, J shed 3 bases, and the junction held 7 bases outside the gene matches. The germline V gene has CDR1 SGDLS and CDR2 YYNGEE. The CDR3 runs 16 residues. CDR3 sequence (DNA): TGTGCCAGCAGCTGGGCTAGCGGGAGCCTCTACAATGAGCAGTTCTTC. This encodes CASSWASGSLYNEQFF.

This rearrangement joins TRBV29-1 to TRBJ2-3; 11 bases line up with TRBD2. The CDR3 has 17 amino acids. Germline CDR1 is SQVTM and CDR2 is ANQGSEA. With V trimmed by 1 base and J by 3 bases, 9 bases remained unmatched. In nucleotides, the CDR3 is TGCAGCGTTGAAGTCGTACTAGCGGGAGTTGTAACAGATACGCAGTATTTT. This sequence encodes CSVEVVLAGVVTDTQYF.

J is TRBJ2-7 and V is TRBV7-6; D may be TRBD2 (5 bases). Germline CDR1 reads SGHVS; CDR2 reads FNYEAQ. The CDR3 extends over 15 amino acids. V was cut by 1 base and J by 7 bases, with 17 bases left in between. CDR3 coding DNA: TGTGCCAGCAGCTTAGACGGCAGGATTACGGGGGAGCAGTACTTC. Translation gives CASSLDGRITGEQYF.

About this clone: This CDR3 is also generated by other DNA sequences in the sample. V usage is TRBV7-6 and J usage is TRBJ1-2, with D perhaps matching TRBD1 (5 bases). The CDR3 runs to 14 residues. Germline V lookup: CDR1 SGHVS, CDR2 FNYEAQ. Trimming removed 5 bases from V and 3 bases from J, with 13 bases in between. In DNA form, the CDR3 reads TGTGCCAGCAGCCCTGGTCAGGGAGACTATGGCTACACCTTC. Amino acid sequence: CASSPGQGDYGYTF. Full variable domain (rest looked up from reference TRBV7-6 and TRBJ1-2): GAGVSQSPRYKVTKRGQDVALRCDPISGHVSLYWYRQALGQGPEFLTYFNYEAQQDKSGLPNDRFSAERPEGSISTLTIQRTEQRDSAMYRCASSPGQGDYGYTFGSGTRLTVV.

The chain is built from TRBV4-1 and TRBJ2-2; 10 bases agree with TRBD1. Germline lookup yields CDR1 MGHRA and CDR2 YSYEKL. The V and J ends lost 0 bases and 4 bases, in that order; junction bases with no gene match: 11. The CDR3 is 19 residues long. The DNA of the CDR3 is TGCGCCAGCAGCCAAGATCCACCCGGACAGGGGGTCAGCACCGGGGAGCTGTTTTTT. Translating it yields CASSQDPPGQGVSTGELFF.

This rearrangement joins TRBV11-2 to TRBJ2-5; no firm D call. The CDR3 runs 13 residues. Germline V gene sequence: CDR1 SGHAT, CDR2 FQNNGV. V was trimmed by 5 bases and J by 0 bases, leaving 7 bases between them. Here the CDR3 DNA reads TGTGCCAGCAGCGTACACTACCAAGAGACCCAGTACTTC. Translation gives CASSVHYQETQYF. The full variable domain, in which reference TRBV11-2 and TRBJ2-5 provide the parts outside the CDR3, is EAGVAQSPRYKIIEKRQSVAFWCNPISGHATLYWYQQILGQGPKLLIQFQNNGVVDDSQLPKDRFSAERLKGVDSTLKIQPAKLEDSAVYLCASSVHYQETQYFGPGTRLLVL.

The chain combines TRBV28 with TRBJ2-7; the D gene could be TRBD1 or TRBD2 (7 bases each). This CDR3 region has 13 residues. CDR1 MDHEN and CDR2 SYDVKM come from the germline V gene. V dropped 7 bases and J dropped 3 bases, with 13 bases sitting between them. CDR3 amino acids: CASIFRGGYEQYF. CDR3 coding DNA: TGTGCCAGCATTTTCAGGGGGGGCTACGAGCAGTACTTC.

The chain has TRBV13 and TRBJ2-7, with D hard to call. Germline lookup yields CDR1 PRHDT and CDR2 FYEKMQ (reference sequence). The CDR3 spans 15 residues. V was clipped by 5 bases and J by 0 bases, with 14 bases between them. The CDR3 protein is CASSGRGKGSYEQYF. The CDR3 nucleotides are TGTGCCAGCAGCGGTCGCGGAAAAGGCTCCTACGAGCAGTACTTC. Complete variable domain (other parts from reference TRBV13 and TRBJ2-7): AAGVIQSPRHLIKEKRETATLKCYPIPRHDTVYWYQQGPGQDPQFLISFYEKMQSDKGSIPDRFSAQQFSDYHSELNMSSLELGDSALYFCASSGRGKGSYEQYFGPGTRLTVT.

This clone was detected once. The chain uses TRBV9 and TRBJ2-3; TRBD2 matches at 7 bases. CDR3 length: 15 residues. V was clipped by 0 bases and J by 5 bases; unmatched bases: 6. CDR1 is SGDLS, CDR2 YYNGEE, per germline. The chain's CDR3 is CASSVGGGGGDTQYF. DNA for the CDR3: TGTGCCAGCAGCGTAGGCGGGGGAGGTGGAGATACGCAGTATTTT.

The chain employs TRBV14 and TRBJ2-2; D is uncertain. Between the trimmed V and J ends, which lost 3 bases and 10 bases, there was a span of 9 bases. Per germline, CDR1 SGHDN and CDR2 FVKESK. CDR3 length equals 12 residues. In nucleotides, the CDR3 is TGTGCCAGCAGCCAGAGCAGGATGGAGCTGTTTTTT. This codes for CASSQSRMELFF.

The CDR3 is CASSLPQGRVRTEAFF. CDR3 DNA: TGTGCCAGCAGCTTACCACAGGGGCGCGTTCGGACTGAAGCTTTCTTT. V and J are TRBV7-9 and TRBJ1-1; 7 bases match TRBD1. Unmatched junction bases numbered 11, after V lost 2 bases and J lost 5 bases. Germline loops: CDR1 SEHNR, CDR2 FQNEAQ (reference sequence). This CDR3 has 16 amino acids.

The V gene is TRBV6-5, the J gene TRBJ2-2, with D unresolved. The V gene's germline CDR1 is MNHEY and CDR2 SVGAGI. Between the trimmed V and J ends, which lost 0 bases and 7 bases, there was a span of 15 bases. The CDR3 length is 16 residues. CDR3 loop: CASSYSKAESNGELFF. The CDR3 bases are TGTGCCAGCAGTTACTCGAAGGCAGAATCGAACGGGGAGCTGTTTTTT.

The V gene is TRBV25-1, the J gene TRBJ2-7, with D maybe TRBD1 (6 bases). Germline CDR1 is MGHDK and CDR2 is SYGVNS. Trimming left V 5 bases short and J 1 base short, with 12 bases between. The CDR3 is made up of 14 amino acids. CDR3 region: CASSTLDSSYEQYF. Here the CDR3 DNA reads TGTGCCAGCAGTACCCTGGACAGTTCCTACGAGCAGTACTTC.

This sequence joins TRBV5-1 and TRBJ2-1; the D gene is possibly TRBD2 (5 bases). Germline values: CDR1 SGHRS, CDR2 YFSETQ. The ends were cut back, 4 bases at V and 9 bases at J, with 8 bases in the middle. This CDR3 spans 11 amino acids. The CDR3 sequence is CASSPGIEQFF. The CDR3 DNA sequence: TGCGCCAGCAGCCCCGGGATTGAGCAGTTCTTC. The entire variable domain, with the rest obtained from reference TRBV5-1 and TRBJ2-1, is as follows: KAGVTQTPRYLIKTRGQQVTLSCSPISGHRSVSWYQQTPGQGLQFLFEYFSETQRNKGNFPGRFSGRQFSNSRSEMNVSTLELGDSALYLCASSPGIEQFFGPGTRLTVL.